These 30 T cell receptor beta chains share one sample of origin, sequenced in a study of blood T cell repertoires in COVID-19. Generated by immunoSEQ multiplex PCR, the TCRdb table keeps only in-frame clones and is missing some. Of about 58,000 clones listed, around 83% are singletons. The sequenced sample consisted of peripheral blood. The receptors were sampled from a middle-aged man with COVID-19, enrolled during active disease.

CDR3 DNA sequence: TGTGCCAGCAATCCAGGGGAAAGGGCCATATATTTT. This translates into CASNPGERAIYF. The V and J genes are TRBV12-3 or TRBV12-4 and TRBJ1-3, with a tentative D call TRBD1 (6 bases). Trimming shortened V by 7 bases and J by 11 bases, and 15 bases separated the two germline ends. The CDR3 loop spans 12 amino acids.

The chain carries TRBV14 and TRBJ2-7, with TRBD1 matching 8 bases. Germline loops: CDR1 SGHDN, CDR2 FVKESK. Unmatched junction bases numbered 9, after V lost 1 base and J lost 4 bases. The CDR3 extends over 16 amino acids. DNA for the CDR3: TGTGCCAGCAGCCAAGGTTTCGGGACAGGTTTTTACGAGCAGTACTTC. This translates into CASSQGFGTGFYEQYF.

The genes are TRBV19 and TRBJ1-4; 9 nucleotides align to TRBD1. The length of the CDR3 is 16 residues. Germline CDR1 is LNHDA and CDR2 is SQIVND (reference sequence). J lost 4 bases, V lost 5 bases, and 8 bases had no gene match. CDR3 amino acids: CASSPGTGNGNEKLFF. The DNA of the CDR3 is TGTGCCAGTAGTCCCGGGACAGGGAACGGTAATGAAAAACTGTTTTTT. The complete variable domain, with remaining parts taken from reference TRBV19 and TRBJ1-4, reads DGGITQSPKYLFRKEGQNVTLSCEQNLNHDAMYWYRQDPGQGLRLIYYSQIVNDFQKGDIAEGYSVSREKKESFPLTVTSAQKNPTAFYLCASSPGTGNGNEKLFFGSGTQLSVL.

The chain joins TRBV4-3 to TRBJ2-7, with D unresolved. V was cut by 0 bases and J by 2 bases, with 8 bases left in between. This CDR3 has 14 amino acids. Germline V gene data show CDR1 as LGHNA and CDR2 as YSLEER. In nucleotides, the CDR3 is TGCGCCAGCAGCCAAGATAGCAGAACCTACGAGCAGTACTTC. Its protein is CASSQDSRTYEQYF.

V and J are TRBV2 and TRBJ2-2; D is ambiguous. The length of the CDR3 is 13 residues. The ends were cut back, 0 bases at V and 7 bases at J, with 6 bases in the middle. Germline CDR1 is SNHLY and CDR2 is FYNNEI. The CDR3 loop is CASSEARGGELFF. The CDR3 DNA reads as TGTGCCAGCAGTGAAGCGCGCGGCGGGGAGCTGTTTTTT. Variable domain in full (rest from reference TRBV2 and TRBJ2-2): EPEVTQTPSHQVTQMGQEVILRCVPISNHLYFYWYRQILGQKVEFLVSFYNNEISEKSEIFDDQFSVERPDGSNFTLKIRSTKLEDSAMYFCASSEARGGELFFGEGSRLTVL.

The rearrangement joins TRBV7-9 to TRBJ1-2, with D uncertain. From germline, CDR1 is SEHNR and CDR2 FQNEAQ (reference sequence). The CDR3 has 14 residues. V was clipped by 4 bases and J by 4 bases, with 13 bases between them. The CDR3 region has the DNA TGTGCCAGCAGCTCCCTCCCTGGGAGCTATGGCTACACCTTC. Translation gives CASSSLPGSYGYTF.

The V call is TRBV7-8, the J call TRBJ1-4; D perhaps matches TRBD1 (5 bases). There are 17 residues in the CDR3. The V gene's germline CDR1 is SGHVS and CDR2 FQNEAQ. Trimming shortened V by 5 bases and J by 0 bases, and 16 bases separated the two germline ends. This CDR3 reads CASSIGGSLATNEKLFF. In nucleotides, the CDR3 is TGTGCCAGCAGCATCGGGGGGTCCCTTGCAACTAATGAAAAACTGTTTTTT.

The table lists this clone with a count of one. This chain uses TRBV7-8 with TRBJ2-1; D call uncertain. Per the germline V gene, CDR1 is SGHVS and CDR2 is FQNEAQ. The CDR3 length is 14 residues. V was trimmed by 3 bases and J by 10 bases, leaving 16 bases between them. The CDR3 protein is CASSFSHPVPEQFF. CDR3 DNA sequence: TGTGCCAGCAGCTTTTCCCACCCGGTACCGGAGCAGTTCTTC. The entire variable domain, with the rest obtained from reference TRBV7-8 and TRBJ2-1, is as follows: GAGVSQSPRYKVAKRGQDVALRCDPISGHVSLFWYQQALGQGPEFLTYFQNEAQLDKSGLPSDRFFAERPEGSVSTLKIQRTQQEDSAVYLCASSFSHPVPEQFFGPGTRLTVL.

The chain employs TRBV28 and TRBJ1-5; the match to TRBD1 covers 9 bases. Germline V gene lookup returns CDR1 MDHEN and CDR2 SYDVKM. V lost 6 bases to trimming and J lost 0 bases; unmatched junction nucleotides: 3. The length of the CDR3 is 15 residues. CDR3 DNA sequence: TGTGCCAGCAGCGCGACAGGGGGTAGCAATCAGCCCCAGCATTTT. Translating gives CASSATGGSNQPQHF.

This chain uses TRBV18 with TRBJ2-5, with D unclear. Germline V gene lookup returns CDR1 KGHSH and CDR2 LQKENI. This CDR3 comprises 11 residues. V lost 3 bases to trimming and J lost 3 bases, with 2 bases between them. CDR3 loop: CASSPEETQYF. The CDR3 coding sequence is TGTGCCAGCTCACCCGAAGAGACCCAGTACTTC.

This rearrangement joins TRBV4-2 to TRBJ1-5; 8 bases match TRBD1. Per the germline V gene, CDR1 is LGHNA and CDR2 is YNFKEQ. Losses at the gene ends were 3 bases for V and 0 bases for J; bases not matched to a gene: 10. The CDR3 covers 18 residues. The CDR3 nucleotides read TGTGCCAGCAGCCAGTCACAGGGGGATGCATATAGCAATCAGCCCCAGCATTTT. As protein: CASSQSQGDAYSNQPQHF.

J is TRBJ1-5 and V is TRBV16; D is unclear. Germline-derived CDR1 and CDR2 are KGHSY and FQNENV. V lost 4 bases and J 5 bases, leaving 9 bases between the germline ends. The CDR3 runs 13 residues. The CDR3 DNA reads as TGTGCCAGCAGCCCTCGGGAGGATCAGCCCCAGCATTTT. It yields the protein CASSPREDQPQHF.

This chain joins TRBV28 and TRBJ1-4; 7 bases align to TRBD1. Germline CDR1 MDHEN, CDR2 SYDVKM. Trimming cost V 4 bases and J 0 bases; bases outside gene matches: 5. The CDR3 consists of 16 residues. CDR3 residues: CASSWDSSATNEKLFF. The CDR3 nucleotides are TGTGCCAGCAGTTGGGACAGCTCTGCAACTAATGAAAAACTGTTTTTT.

The V gene is TRBV5-3, the J gene TRBJ1-1; 8 bases are a match to TRBD1. TRBV5-3 is flagged as an ORF with uncertain function. J gave up 2 bases and V 4 bases, and 13 bases lay outside the gene matches. The CDR3 contains 17 residues. The CDR3 spells CARSGNLTQGANTEAFF. The CDR3 coding sequence is TGTGCCAGAAGCGGAAACCTAACTCAGGGGGCTAACACTGAAGCTTTCTTT.

The V and J genes are TRBV28 and TRBJ1-2; TRBD1 matches at 9 bases. This CDR3 region has 16 residues. From germline, CDR1 is MDHEN and CDR2 SYDVKM. The trim removed 4 bases at V and 0 bases at J, leaving 6 bases unmatched. The CDR3, as DNA: TGTGCCAGCAGTTCGTTGGGGACAGGGACTAACTATGGCTACACCTTC. Its translation: CASSSLGTGTNYGYTF.

CDR3 sequence (DNA): TGTGCCAGCAGCTTGGCGGCACAGGATGAAGCTTTCTTT. This gives the protein CASSLAAQDEAFF. The V call is TRBV5-6, the J call TRBJ1-1; D might be TRBD1 (5 bases). This CDR3 spans 13 amino acids. Germline V gene lookup returns CDR1 SGHDT and CDR2 YYEEEE. With 0 bases removed from V and 7 bases from J, the gap between germline ends came to 10 bases. The variable domain in full, with the rest retrieved from reference TRBV5-6 and TRBJ1-1, is DAGVTQSPTHLIKTRGQQVTLRCSPKSGHDTVSWYQQALGQGPQFIFQYYEEEERQRGNFPDRFSGHQFPNYSSELNVNALLLGDSALYLCASSLAAQDEAFFGQGTRLTVV.

This clone appeared a single time. The J gene is TRBJ2-3, the V gene TRBV19; TRBD2 matches 8 bases. Germline CDR1 LNHDA, CDR2 SQIVND (reference sequence). V lost 3 bases, J lost 4 bases, and 9 bases stayed unmatched. The CDR3 has 16 amino acids. The CDR3 DNA follows: TGTGCCAGTAGTATCGCGTTTAGCGGGGTCCCAGATACGCAGTATTTT. It is translated as CASSIAFSGVPDTQYF.

This CDR3 reads CASSLMSGGANEQFF. CDR3 bases: TGTGCCAGCAGCTTAATGTCCGGAGGAGCCAATGAGCAGTTCTTC. The chain has TRBV7-3 and TRBJ2-1; D might be TRBD2 (5 bases). This CDR3 region has 15 residues. CDR1 is SGHTA and CDR2 is FQGTGA in the germline V gene. The ends were cut back, 1 base at V and 6 bases at J, with 13 bases in the middle. Full variable domain (rest looked up from reference TRBV7-3 and TRBJ2-1): GAGVSQTPSNKVTEKGKYVELRCDPISGHTALYWYRQSLGQGPEFLIYFQGTGAADDSGLPNDRFFAVRPEGSVSTLKIQRTERGDSAVYLCASSLMSGGANEQFFGPGTRLTVL.

The V call is TRBV12-3 or TRBV12-4, the J call TRBJ1-1; possibly TRBD1 for D (6 bases). V was cut by 7 bases and J by 13 bases, with 19 bases left in between. CDR3 length: 12 amino acids. CDR3 nucleotides: TGTGCCAGCACTATCTTCCCCAGGGGCGTTTTCTTT. Translation: CASTIFPRGVFF.

The chain is built from TRBV5-6 and TRBJ1-1; a possible D gene is TRBD1 (6 bases). The germline V and J ends were trimmed by 3 bases and 0 bases, with 9 bases remaining between them. Germline V gene data show CDR1 as SGHDT and CDR2 as YYEEEE. The CDR3 loop spans 14 amino acids. CDR3 sequence reads: CASSSTGLNTEAFF. Here the CDR3 DNA reads TGTGCCAGCAGCTCGACAGGATTGAACACTGAAGCTTTCTTT.

The chain couples TRBV14 to TRBJ2-7; 7 nucleotides match TRBD2. The trim removed 8 bases at V and 5 bases at J, leaving 18 bases unmatched. The germline gives CDR1 SGHDN, CDR2 FVKESK. The CDR3 loop spans 16 amino acids. CDR3 sequence: CASGPRLGGSTDEQYF. CDR3 bases: TGTGCCAGCGGACCCCGTTTGGGCGGGAGTACCGACGAGCAGTACTTC. Complete variable domain (other parts from reference TRBV14 and TRBJ2-7): EAGVTQFPSHSVIEKGQTVTLRCDPISGHDNLYWYRRVMGKEIKFLLHFVKESKQDESGMPNNRFLAERTGGTYSTLKVQPAELEDSGVYFCASGPRLGGSTDEQYFGPGTRLTVT.

Only a few counts were recorded for this clone. Other DNA variants within this sample encode the same CDR3. The chain carries TRBV5-1 and TRBJ2-5, with 8 bases identical to TRBD2. There are 13 residues in the CDR3. The junction had 2 bases not matched to a gene; V was cut back by 3 bases and J by 4 bases. The germline V gene encodes CDR1 SGHRS and CDR2 YFSETQ. The CDR3 sequence: CASSSLAGETQYF. The CDR3 region has the DNA TGCGCCAGCAGCTCCCTAGCGGGAGAGACCCAGTACTTC.

This chain uses TRBV6-2 or TRBV6-3 with TRBJ2-5; TRBD1 aligns across 7 bases. The CDR3 runs to 14 residues. Per germline, CDR1 MNHEY and CDR2 SVGEGT. V gave up 0 bases and J gave up 5 bases; unmatched junction bases: 3. The CDR3 protein is CASSYSGGGETQYF. For the CDR3, the DNA is TGTGCCAGCAGTTACTCAGGGGGCGGGGAGACCCAGTACTTC.

V is TRBV7-8 and J is TRBJ2-7; 7 bases map to TRBD2. The V and J ends lost 1 base and 2 bases, in that order; junction bases with no gene match: 8. This CDR3 has 16 amino acids. The V gene's germline CDR1 is SGHVS and CDR2 FQNEAQ. CDR3 protein: CASSLDGWEGPYEQYF. As DNA, the CDR3 is TGTGCCAGCAGCTTAGACGGGTGGGAGGGTCCCTACGAGCAGTACTTC.

CDR3 sequence reads: CASSYGTSGYNEQFF. CDR3 bases: TGTGCCAGCAGCTACGGGACTAGCGGATACAATGAGCAGTTCTTC. The chain recombines TRBV7-9 with TRBJ2-1; 11 bases are shared with TRBD2. Losses at the gene ends were 4 bases for V and 4 bases for J; bases not matched to a gene: 3. Germline V gene sequence: CDR1 SEHNR, CDR2 FQNEAQ (reference sequence). The CDR3 extends over 15 amino acids. Full variable domain (outside the CDR3, taken from reference TRBV7-9 and TRBJ2-1): DTGVSQNPRHKITKRGQNVTFRCDPISEHNRLYWYRQTLGQGPEFLTYFQNEAQLEKSRLLSDRFSAERPKGSFSTLEIQRTEQGDSAMYLCASSYGTSGYNEQFFGPGTRLTVL.

This clone was detected only a few times. The chain links TRBV6-5 to TRBJ1-1; perhaps TRBD1 as D (5 bases). There are 13 residues in the CDR3. In germline, CDR1 is MNHEY, CDR2 SVGAGI. V shed 6 bases and J shed 1 base, with 9 bases lying between them. In nucleotides, the CDR3 is TGTGCCAGCAGCAGACAGCCGAACACTGAAGCTTTCTTT. Its translation is CASSRQPNTEAFF.

The DNA for the CDR3 is TGTGCCAGCAGCCAAGAAAGAGGGGGCGGTGGGGAGCAGTACTTC. This encodes CASSQERGGGGEQYF. V usage is TRBV4-2 and J usage is TRBJ2-7; 7 nucleotides agree with TRBD1. CDR3 length: 15 residues. The germline V gene has CDR1 LGHNA and CDR2 YNFKEQ. Trimming took 0 bases from V and 7 from J; bases not matched to a gene: 9.

The rearrangement uses TRBV5-5 and TRBJ2-5; unclear D gene. The germline V gene has CDR1 SGHKS and CDR2 YYEKEE (reference sequence). The CDR3 is made up of 14 amino acids. Trimming removed 2 bases at V and 5 bases at J, with 13 bases between. In DNA, the CDR3 is TGTGCCAGCAGCTTACTATACGGGTGGGAGACCCAGTACTTC. Translating gives CASSLLYGWETQYF. Supplemented by reference TRBV5-5 and TRBJ2-5, the full variable domain reads DAGVTQSPTHLIKTRGQQVTLRCSPISGHKSVSWYQQVLGQGPQFIFQYYEKEERGRGNFPDRFSARQFPNYSSELNVNALLLGDSALYLCASSLLYGWETQYFGPGTRLLVL.

This chain joins TRBV12-3 or TRBV12-4 and TRBJ1-6, with D tentatively TRBD1 (5 bases). This CDR3 region has 13 residues. V was pared by 5 bases and J by 7 bases, with 9 bases between. The CDR3 region has the DNA TGTGCCAGCAGTAAGGAGGGGAATTCACCCCTCCACTTT. Translation: CASSKEGNSPLHF.

This chain connects TRBV19 to TRBJ1-5, with TRBD1 matching 8 bases. Trimming at V came to 9 bases and at J to 5 bases, leaving 12 bases not matched to a gene. This CDR3 contains 15 residues. Germline values: CDR1 LNHDA, CDR2 SQIVND (reference sequence). The CDR3 sequence is CASRSGRGRDQPQHF. For the CDR3, the DNA is TGTGCCAGCCGGTCGGGCAGGGGGCGCGATCAGCCCCAGCATTTT.